These 3 T cell receptor beta chains originate from one sample sequenced in a study of T cell changes during pregnancy in multiple sclerosis. Data came from immunoSEQ multiplex PCR; TCRdb stores just in-frame clones and leaves some out. The data hold 85,000 to 90,000 clones, with more than 85% observed a single time. The material was peripheral blood, obtained in the first trimester of pregnancy. These receptor sequences come from a female donor in good health, enrolled as a control in a pregnancy study.

The J gene is TRBJ1-2, the V gene TRBV2; 7 bases are a match to TRBD1. This CDR3 region has 15 residues. V lost 4 bases, J lost 0 bases, and 5 bases stayed unmatched. Germline V gene sequence: CDR1 SNHLY, CDR2 FYNNEI. In nucleotides, the CDR3 is TGTGCCAGCAGTGTCTCGGGACAGTCTAACTATGGCTACACCTTC. The encoded protein is CASSVSGQSNYGYTF. Full variable domain (outside the CDR3, taken from reference TRBV2 and TRBJ1-2): EPEVTQTPSHQVTQMGQEVILRCVPISNHLYFYWYRQILGQKVEFLVSFYNNEISEKSEIFDDQFSVERPDGSNFTLKIRSTKLEDSAMYFCASSVSGQSNYGYTFGSGTRLTVV.

CDR3 coding DNA: TGTGCCAGCAGTTTTGGACAGGGCGTCACTGAAGCTTTCTTT. Its protein product is CASSFGQGVTEAFF. The chain joins TRBV6-5 to TRBJ1-1, with 8 bases lining up with TRBD1. The V segment lost 4 bases and the J segment 4 bases; nucleotides outside the gene matches: 5. Germline V gene sequence: CDR1 MNHEY, CDR2 SVGAGI. This CDR3 is built from 14 residues.

This sequence joins TRBV7-2 and TRBJ1-1, with unresolved D. This CDR3 spans 13 amino acids. V gave up 3 bases and J gave up 7 bases, with 12 bases separating them. CDR1 and CDR2 from the germline V gene are SGHTA and FQGNSA. CDR3 region: CASSFDGQGEAFF. The CDR3 DNA reads TGTGCCAGCAGCTTTGATGGGCAAGGTGAAGCTTTCTTT.